Listed here are 12 T cell receptor beta chains from one sample, sequenced in a study of control samples from healthy donors and cancer patients. TCRdb's copy holds only in-frame clones and misses some; the assay was immunoSEQ multiplex PCR. The sample lists roughly 14,000 clones, 75% to 90% seen once, with 11% in the top ten. The sequencing sample was made of PBMCs. The receptors were sampled from a woman in her 70s with colorectal cancer.

The rearrangement links TRBV6-2 or TRBV6-3 to TRBJ2-3, with 13 bases aligning to TRBD2. J gave up 6 bases and V 6 bases, and 6 bases lay outside the gene matches. CDR3 length equals 15 residues. CDR1 and CDR2 from the germline V gene are MNHEY and SVGEGT. CDR3 sequence: CASSRGLAGVDTQYF. Written as DNA, the CDR3 is TGTGCCAGCAGCCGTGGACTAGCGGGAGTGGATACGCAGTATTTT.

V gene TRBV6-5 combines with J gene TRBJ1-1; TRBD1 matches at 9 bases. V lost 4 bases to trimming and J lost 0 bases; unmatched junction nucleotides: 6. The CDR3 loop spans 16 amino acids. Germline-derived CDR1 and CDR2 are MNHEY and SVGAGI. The CDR3 nucleotides read TGTGCCAGCAGTTCCAGACAGGGGGAGATGAACACTGAAGCTTTCTTT. This sequence encodes CASSSRQGEMNTEAFF.

The chain joins TRBV29-1 to TRBJ1-2, with D perhaps matching TRBD1 (5 bases). The CDR3 sequence is 13 residues long. The ends were cut back, 4 bases at V and 1 base at J, with 10 bases in the middle. Looked up from germline, CDR1 is SQVTM and CDR2 is ANQGSEA. CDR3: CSVGRGDNYGYTF. CDR3 nucleotide sequence: TGCAGCGTTGGAAGAGGGGATAACTATGGCTACACCTTC.

CDR3 protein: CASSLKGGGASYEQYF. In DNA, the CDR3 is TGTGCCAGCAGCTTAAAAGGAGGGGGCGCCTCCTACGAGCAGTACTTC. V gene TRBV7-9 combines with J gene TRBJ2-7; tentatively, D is TRBD1 (7 bases). The CDR3 contains 16 residues. Trimming took 2 bases from V and 0 from J, leaving 14 bases between them. Looked up from germline, CDR1 is SEHNR and CDR2 is FQNEAQ (reference sequence).

The V and J genes are TRBV4-1 and TRBJ1-2; D is ambiguous. Germline-derived CDR1 and CDR2 are MGHRA and YSYEKL. The CDR3 contains 13 residues. The V end lost 0 bases, the J end lost 10 bases, and 12 bases lay between the germline ends. The CDR3 protein is CASSQDERWVYTF. The CDR3 nucleotides read TGCGCCAGCAGCCAAGATGAAAGGTGGGTCTACACCTTC.

Turning to this clone: Other nucleotide sequences from this sample produce the same CDR3. The chain has TRBV19 and TRBJ1-5, with 7 bases identical to TRBD1. The CDR3 has 16 amino acids. Germline V gives CDR1 LNHDA, CDR2 SQIVND (reference sequence). J lost 2 bases, V lost 3 bases, and 7 bases had no gene match. CDR3 DNA sequence: TGTGCCAGTAGTATGGGGGGCAGGGGGGGCAATCAGCCCCAGCATTTT. Translation: CASSMGGRGGNQPQHF.

The chain couples TRBV28 to TRBJ1-6; D may be TRBD1 (5 bases). The CDR3 is 16 amino acids. The V and J ends lost 6 bases and 3 bases respectively, with 15 bases between them. Per germline, CDR1 MDHEN and CDR2 SYDVKM. CDR3 bases: TGTGCCAGCAGCTCGCGGGGCAGCCTCTATAATTCACCCCTCCACTTT. Its protein product is CASSSRGSLYNSPLHF.

This clone occurred once. The chain carries TRBV14 and TRBJ1-2; weak D call: TRBD1 (6 bases). Germline V gene data show CDR1 as SGHDN and CDR2 as FVKESK. The CDR3 spans 13 residues. V was shortened by 2 bases and J by 7 bases, with 11 bases between the two germline ends. The CDR3 protein is CASSQPGVAGYTF. The DNA for the CDR3 is TGTGCCAGCAGCCAACCAGGGGTTGCTGGCTACACCTTC.

This chain uses TRBV9 with TRBJ1-4; D may be TRBD1 (6 bases). Germline V gives CDR1 SGDLS, CDR2 YYNGEE. The germline V and J ends were trimmed by 4 bases and 8 bases, with 12 bases remaining between them. CDR3 size: 13 residues. The CDR3 spells CASSPLGGEKLFF. In DNA, the CDR3 is TGTGCCAGCAGCCCCCTCGGGGGCGAAAAACTGTTTTTT.

V usage is TRBV3-1 (or the pseudogene TRBV3-2) and J usage is TRBJ1-5; D gene unclear. Trimming pared 1 base from V and 5 bases from J, leaving 6 bases between. This CDR3 comprises 13 residues. Germline lookup yields CDR1 LGHDT and CDR2 YNNKEL (reference sequence). The CDR3 DNA is TGTGCCAGCAGCCAAGCTCAGGATCAGCCCCAGCATTTT. Translating gives CASSQAQDQPQHF.

The genes are TRBV7-8 and TRBJ2-7; tentative D call: TRBD1 (6 bases). The V and J ends lost 5 bases and 3 bases respectively, with 14 bases between them. This CDR3 spans 14 amino acids. Germline V lookup: CDR1 SGHVS, CDR2 FQNEAQ. CDR3 DNA: TGTGCCAGCAGCGCCCCAGGACAGCACTACGAGCAGTACTTC. This translates into CASSAPGQHYEQYF.

The V and J genes are TRBV7-2 and TRBJ2-4; D may be TRBD2 (5 bases). CDR1 SGHTA and CDR2 FQGNSA come from the germline V gene. The CDR3 totals 13 residues. V dropped 0 bases and J dropped 7 bases, with 7 bases sitting between them. The CDR3 sequence is CASSLARGNIQYF. In DNA form, the CDR3 reads TGTGCCAGCAGCTTAGCCAGAGGGAACATTCAGTACTTC.